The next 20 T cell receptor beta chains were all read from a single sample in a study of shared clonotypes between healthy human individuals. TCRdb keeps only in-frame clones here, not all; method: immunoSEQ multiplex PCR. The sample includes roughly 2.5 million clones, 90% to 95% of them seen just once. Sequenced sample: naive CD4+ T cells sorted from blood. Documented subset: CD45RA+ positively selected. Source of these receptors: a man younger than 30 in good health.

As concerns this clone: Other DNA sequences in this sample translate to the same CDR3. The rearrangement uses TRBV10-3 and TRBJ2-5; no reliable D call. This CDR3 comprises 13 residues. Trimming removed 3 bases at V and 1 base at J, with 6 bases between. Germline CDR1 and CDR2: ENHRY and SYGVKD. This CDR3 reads CAISEGVQETQYF. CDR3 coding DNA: TGTGCCATCAGTGAAGGAGTCCAAGAGACCCAGTACTTC.

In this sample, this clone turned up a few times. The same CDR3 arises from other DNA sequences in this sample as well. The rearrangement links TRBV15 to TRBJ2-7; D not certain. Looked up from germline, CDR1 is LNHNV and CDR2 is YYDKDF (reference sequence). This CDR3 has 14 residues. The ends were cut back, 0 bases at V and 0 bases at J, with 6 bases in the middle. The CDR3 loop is CATSRDPSSYEQYF. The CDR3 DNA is TGTGCCACCAGCAGAGATCCGAGCTCCTACGAGCAGTACTTC.

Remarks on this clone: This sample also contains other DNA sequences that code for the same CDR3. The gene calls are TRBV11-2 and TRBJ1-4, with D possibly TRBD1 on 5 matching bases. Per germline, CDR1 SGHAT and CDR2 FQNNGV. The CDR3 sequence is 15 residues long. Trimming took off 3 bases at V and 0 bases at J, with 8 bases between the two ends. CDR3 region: CASSLGRSTNEKLFF. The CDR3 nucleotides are TGTGCCAGCAGCTTGGGACGGTCAACTAATGAAAAACTGTTTTTT.

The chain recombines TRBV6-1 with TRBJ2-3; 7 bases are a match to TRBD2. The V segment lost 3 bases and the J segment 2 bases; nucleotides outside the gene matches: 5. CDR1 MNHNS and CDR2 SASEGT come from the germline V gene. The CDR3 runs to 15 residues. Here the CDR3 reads CASSERGFNTDTQYF. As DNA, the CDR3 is TGTGCCAGCAGTGAGCGGGGGTTCAACACAGATACGCAGTATTTT.

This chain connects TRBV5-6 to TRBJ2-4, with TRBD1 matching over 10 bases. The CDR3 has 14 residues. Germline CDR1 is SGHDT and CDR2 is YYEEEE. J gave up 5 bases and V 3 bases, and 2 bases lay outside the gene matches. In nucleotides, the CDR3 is TGTGCCAGCAGCTCCGGGACAGGGGAAAACATTCAGTACTTC. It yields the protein CASSSGTGENIQYF.

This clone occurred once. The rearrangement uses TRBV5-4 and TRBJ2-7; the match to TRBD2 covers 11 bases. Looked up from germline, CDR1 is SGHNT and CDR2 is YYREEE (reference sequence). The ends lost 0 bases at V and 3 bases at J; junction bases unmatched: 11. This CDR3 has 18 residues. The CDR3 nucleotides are TGTGCCAGCAGCTTGGCCACGAGGACTAGCGGGTCTTTCTACGAGCAGTACTTC. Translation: CASSLATRTSGSFYEQYF.

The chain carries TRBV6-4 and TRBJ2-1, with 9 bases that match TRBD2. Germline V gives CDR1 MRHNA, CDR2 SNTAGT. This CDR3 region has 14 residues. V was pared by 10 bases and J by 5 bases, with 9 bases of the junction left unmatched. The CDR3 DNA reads TGTGCCACCCACCAGGGCGGGAGGGACAATGAGCAGTTCTTC. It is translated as CATHQGGRDNEQFF.

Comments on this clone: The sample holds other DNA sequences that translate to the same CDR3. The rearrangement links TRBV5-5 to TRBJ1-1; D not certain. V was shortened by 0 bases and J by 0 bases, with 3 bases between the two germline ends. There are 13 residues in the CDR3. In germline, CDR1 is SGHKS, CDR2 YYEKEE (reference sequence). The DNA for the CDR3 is TGTGCCAGCAGCTTGGAAGTGAACACTGAAGCTTTCTTT. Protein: CASSLEVNTEAFF.

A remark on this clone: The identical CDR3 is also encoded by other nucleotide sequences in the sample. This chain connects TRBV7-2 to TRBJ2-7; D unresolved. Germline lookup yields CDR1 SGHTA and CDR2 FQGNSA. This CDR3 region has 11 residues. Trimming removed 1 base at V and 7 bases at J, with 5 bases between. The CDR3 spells CASSLGPEQYF. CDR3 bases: TGTGCCAGCAGCTTAGGCCCTGAGCAGTACTTC. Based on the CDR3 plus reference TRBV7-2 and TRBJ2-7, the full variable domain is GAGVSQSPSNKVTEKGKDVELRCDPISGHTALYWYRQSLGQGLEFLIYFQGNSAPDKSGLPSDRFSAERTGGSVSTLTIQRTQQEDSAVYLCASSLGPEQYFGPGTRLTVT.

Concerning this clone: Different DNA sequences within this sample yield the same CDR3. The CDR3 bases are TGTGCCAGCAGCTTAGTAACAGGGAGCAATCAGCCCCAGCATTTT. It is translated as CASSLVTGSNQPQHF. The chain has TRBV7-2 and TRBJ1-5, with D perhaps TRBD1 (6 bases). The germline V gene has CDR1 SGHTA and CDR2 FQGNSA. The V end lost 1 base, the J end lost 1 base, and 8 bases lay between the germline ends. The CDR3 is 15 amino acids. The full variable domain, rest sourced from reference TRBV7-2 and TRBJ1-5, is GAGVSQSPSNKVTEKGKDVELRCDPISGHTALYWYRQSLGQGLEFLIYFQGNSAPDKSGLPSDRFSAERTGGSVSTLTIQRTQQEDSAVYLCASSLVTGSNQPQHFGDGTRLSIL.

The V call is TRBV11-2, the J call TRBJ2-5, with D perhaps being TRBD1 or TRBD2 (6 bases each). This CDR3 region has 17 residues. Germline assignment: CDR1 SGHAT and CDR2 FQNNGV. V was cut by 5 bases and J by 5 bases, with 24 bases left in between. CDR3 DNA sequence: TGTGCCAGCAGCCCTGTAGGGGGGAGCGTCCCTGGGGAGACCCAGTACTTC. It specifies CASSPVGGSVPGETQYF.

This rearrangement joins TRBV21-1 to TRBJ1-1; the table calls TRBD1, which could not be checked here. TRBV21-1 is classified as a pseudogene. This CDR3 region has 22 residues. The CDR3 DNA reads TGTGCCAGCAGCTCTAAAGGTCGGGGGACAGGGTTTTGTTCTCCGGGGAACACTGAAGCTTTCTTT. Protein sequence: CASSSKGRGTGFCSPGNTEAFF.

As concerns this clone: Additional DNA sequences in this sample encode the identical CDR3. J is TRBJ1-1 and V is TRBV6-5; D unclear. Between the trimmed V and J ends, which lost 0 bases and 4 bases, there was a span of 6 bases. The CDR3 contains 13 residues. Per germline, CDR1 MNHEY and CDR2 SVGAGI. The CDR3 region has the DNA TGTGCCAGCAGTTACTCAACGGGCACTGAAGCTTTCTTT. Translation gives CASSYSTGTEAFF.

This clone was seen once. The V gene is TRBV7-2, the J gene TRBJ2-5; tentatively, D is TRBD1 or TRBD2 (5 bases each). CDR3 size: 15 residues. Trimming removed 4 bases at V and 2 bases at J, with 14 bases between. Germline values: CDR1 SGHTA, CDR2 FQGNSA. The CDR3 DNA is TGTGCCAGCAGCTCGGGACCGCTTTCGCAAGAGACCCAGTACTTC. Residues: CASSSGPLSQETQYF.

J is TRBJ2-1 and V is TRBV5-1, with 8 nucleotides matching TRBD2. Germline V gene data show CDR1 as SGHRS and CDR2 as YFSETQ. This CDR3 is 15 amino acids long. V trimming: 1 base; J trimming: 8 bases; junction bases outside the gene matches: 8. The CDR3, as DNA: TGCGCCAGCAGCTTGTCCCGGGGGGGCCGGGATGAGCAGTTCTTC. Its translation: CASSLSRGGRDEQFF.

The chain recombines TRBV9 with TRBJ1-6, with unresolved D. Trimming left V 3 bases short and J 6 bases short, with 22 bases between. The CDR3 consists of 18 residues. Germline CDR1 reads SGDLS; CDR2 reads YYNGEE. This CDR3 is CASSGSLQPGISNSPLHF. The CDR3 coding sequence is TGTGCCAGCAGCGGTAGCCTCCAACCCGGGATCTCTAATTCACCCCTCCACTTT.

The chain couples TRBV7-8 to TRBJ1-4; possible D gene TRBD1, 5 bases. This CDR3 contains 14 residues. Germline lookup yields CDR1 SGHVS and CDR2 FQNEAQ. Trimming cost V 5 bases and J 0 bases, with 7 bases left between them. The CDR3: CASSRGSTNEKLFF. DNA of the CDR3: TGTGCCAGCAGCCGGGGGTCAACTAATGAAAAACTGTTTTTT.

CDR3 bases: TGTGCCAGCAGTGAAGCTAGCGGGGGGGCCTTAGATACGCAGTATTTT. Its protein product is CASSEASGGALDTQYF. V gene TRBV6-1 combines with J gene TRBJ2-3; 11 positions agree with TRBD2. The CDR3 sequence is 16 residues long. After removal of 0 bases from V and 5 bases from J, the junction contained 4 bases not matched to a gene. Looked up from germline, CDR1 is MNHNS and CDR2 is SASEGT.

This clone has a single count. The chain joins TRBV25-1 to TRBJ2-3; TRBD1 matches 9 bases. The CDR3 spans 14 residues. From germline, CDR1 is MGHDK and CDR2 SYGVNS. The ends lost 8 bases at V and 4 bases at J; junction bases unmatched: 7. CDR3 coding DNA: TGTGCCAGCTCCGGACAGGGGAGGGCAGATACGCAGTATTTT. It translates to CASSGQGRADTQYF.

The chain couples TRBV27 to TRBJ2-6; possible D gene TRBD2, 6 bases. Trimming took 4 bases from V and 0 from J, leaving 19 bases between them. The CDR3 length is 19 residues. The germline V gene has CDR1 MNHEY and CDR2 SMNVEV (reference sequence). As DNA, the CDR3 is TGTGCCAGCAGTTATCGCGGGGCCGCCGGAAGCTCTGGGGCCAACGTCCTGACTTTC. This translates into CASSYRGAAGSSGANVLTF.